The 21 T cell receptor beta chains below come from one sample, sequenced in a study of blood T cells in healthy people across ages. The authors ran a second PCR of about 6 to 11 cycles using a sample-barcoded 5' primer and a J-beta primer mix. Each CDR3 protein gets one entry after TCRdb re-called the 5' RACE reads with MiXCR. The sample has about 780,000 distinct CDR3 sequences, less than 80% seen once. The sequencing sample was made of blood. The receptors were sampled from a young man in good health.

In the case of this clonotype: One end of the junction fails to match germline, which may point to a read error. The chain carries TRBV6-2 or TRBV6-3 and TRBJ2-7; D might be TRBD1 (5 bases). The CDR3 consists of 13 residues. Germline V gene lookup returns CDR1 MNHEY and CDR2 SVGEGT. In DNA, the CDR3 is TGTGCCAGCAGTTACGGACACATCTACAAGCAGTACTTC. Residues: CASSYGHIYKQYF.

This clonotype was picked up one time. The chain has TRBV9 and TRBJ2-4; D tentatively fits TRBD1 or TRBD2 (5 bases each). The J call may be incorrect, as the DNA end agrees better with TRBJ2-7. CDR1 and CDR2 from the germline V gene are SGDLS and YYNGEE. The CDR3 is made up of 16 amino acids. CDR3 residues: CASSGDPGDPTYEQYF. The CDR3 bases are TGTGCCAGCAGCGGAGATCCCGGGGACCCGACCTACGAGCAGTACTTC.

The chain recombines TRBV7-8 with TRBJ2-3, with 10 bases that match TRBD1. The CDR3 is 16 residues long. Trimming took 1 base from V and 5 from J; bases not matched to a gene: 6. Per germline, CDR1 SGHVS and CDR2 FQNEAQ. CDR3 amino acids: CASSLDDRGPQDTQYF. In nucleotides, the CDR3 is TGTGCCAGCAGCTTAGACGACAGGGGGCCTCAAGATACGCAGTATTTT.

The CDR3 loop reads CANSQLAFTDTQYF. The CDR3, as DNA: TGTGCCAACAGCCAACTAGCTTTCACAGATACGCAGTATTTT. V gene TRBV6-6 combines with J gene TRBJ2-3; maybe TRBD2 (6 bases). Germline V gives CDR1 MNHNY, CDR2 SVGAGI (reference sequence). The CDR3 loop spans 14 amino acids. Trimming stripped 10 bases from V and 2 bases from J, with 16 bases between.

The chain combines TRBV11-1 with TRBJ2-1; D is unresolved. Per germline, CDR1 SGHAT and CDR2 FQDESV (reference sequence). V lost 8 bases and J 5 bases, leaving 7 bases between the germline ends. The CDR3 extends over 11 amino acids. CDR3 bases: TGTGCCAGCGGGGTGAACAATGAGCAGTTCTTC. Translation: CASGVNNEQFF.

The rearrangement links TRBV14 to TRBJ1-5, with no clear D. CDR1 is SGHDN and CDR2 is FVKESK in the germline V gene. V gave up 0 bases and J gave up 5 bases, with 5 bases separating them. The CDR3 spans 13 residues. The CDR3 spells CASSQDWDQPQHF. CDR3 in DNA: TGTGCCAGCAGCCAAGATTGGGATCAGCCCCAGCATTTT.

For this clonotype: A read error is possible here, since a much larger clone lies one base away. The V call is TRBV5-1, the J call TRBJ2-5; TRBD2 might be the D (6 bases). Matching the DNA end better, TRBJ2-7 makes the J call doubtful. This CDR3 contains 12 residues. The V gene's germline CDR1 is SGHRS and CDR2 YFSETQ. The CDR3 region is CASILGGHEQYF. For the CDR3, the DNA is TGCGCCAGCATCTTGGGAGGCCACGAGCAGTACTTC.

With respect to this clonotype: One end of the junction fails to match germline, which may point to a read error. The rearrangement joins TRBV6-5 to TRBJ2-7; a weak D match, TRBD1 (6 bases). This CDR3 has 12 residues. Per germline, CDR1 MNHEY and CDR2 SVGAGI. The CDR3, as DNA: TGTGCCTCCGGACAGAGCTCCTGCGAGCAGTACTTC. Residues: CASGQSSCEQYF.

This chain links TRBV10-3 with TRBJ2-1, with 7 nucleotides matching TRBD2. Germline-derived CDR1 and CDR2 are ENHRY and SYGVKD. The junction had 3 bases not matched to a gene; V was cut back by 0 bases and J by 4 bases. The CDR3 covers 15 residues. CDR3 sequence: CAISESAGEYNEQFF. The CDR3 DNA is TGTGCCATCAGTGAGTCGGCGGGGGAGTACAATGAGCAGTTCTTC.

This clonotype occurred a few times. The genes are TRBV20-1 and TRBJ2-6, with D unclear. The CDR3 length is 17 residues. Germline lookup yields CDR1 DFQATT and CDR2 SNEGSKA (reference sequence). Deletions cut 0 bases from V and 0 bases from J, with 12 bases between. This CDR3 reads CSAREGSAFSGANVLTF. The CDR3 DNA reads as TGCAGTGCTAGAGAGGGGTCAGCGTTCTCTGGGGCCAACGTCCTGACTTTC.

A note on this clonotype: Sequence at one end of the junction differs from germline and may be a read error. The gene calls are TRBV7-3 and TRBJ2-7; D is unresolved. Germline loops: CDR1 SGHTA, CDR2 FQGTGA. The CDR3 contains 15 residues. The CDR3 DNA follows: TGTGCCGGCAGCCCCGGACCGCGAACGGCCTCCGAGCAGTACTTC. The encoded protein is CAGSPGPRTASEQYF.

This rearrangement joins TRBV12-3 or TRBV12-4 to TRBJ1-5; the match to TRBD1 covers 8 bases. The CDR3 loop spans 16 amino acids. V gave up 3 bases and J gave up 1 base; unmatched junction bases: 5. The CDR3 coding sequence is TGTGCCAGCAGTTTCGGGGGGGACAGGAGCAATCAGCCCCAGCATTTT. Amino acids: CASSFGGDRSNQPQHF.

The chain recombines TRBV12-3 or TRBV12-4 with TRBJ2-1; D is undetermined. Trimming left V 6 bases short and J 0 bases short, with 15 bases between. The CDR3 consists of 16 residues. The CDR3 protein is CASRQGGPGSYNEQFF. For the CDR3, the DNA is TGTGCCAGCAGGCAAGGTGGCCCGGGCTCCTACAATGAGCAGTTCTTC.

The J gene is TRBJ2-1, the V gene TRBV6-5; D is perhaps TRBD1 (7 bases). The CDR3 length is 14 residues. Germline lookup yields CDR1 MNHEY and CDR2 SVGAGI. The ends were cut back, 8 bases at V and 5 bases at J, with 16 bases in the middle. DNA of the CDR3: TGTGCCAGCGGAAGACAGGGCGGGAACAATGAGCAGTTCTTC. As protein: CASGRQGGNNEQFF.

The chain combines TRBV7-9 with TRBJ2-1, with D unclear. V gave up 5 bases and J gave up 8 bases, with 7 bases separating them. The CDR3 loop spans 11 amino acids. The germline gives CDR1 SEHNR, CDR2 FQNEAQ (reference sequence). CDR3 protein: CASSHLHEQFF. The DNA of the CDR3 is TGTGCCAGCAGCCACCTGCATGAGCAGTTCTTC.

The CDR3 spells CASSQDLIYDGYTF. CDR3 nucleotides: TGTGCCAGCAGCCAAGATCTTATCTACGATGGCTACACCTTC. The genes are TRBV3-1 and TRBJ1-2; D unresolved. This CDR3 spans 14 amino acids. The germline V gene has CDR1 LGHDT and CDR2 YNNKEL (reference sequence). Trimming pared 0 bases from V and 6 bases from J, leaving 11 bases between. Full variable domain (outside the CDR3, taken from reference TRBV3-1 and TRBJ1-2): DTAVSQTPKYLVTQMGNDKSIKCEQNLGHDTMYWYKQDSKKFLKIMFSYNNKELIINETVPNRFSPKSPDKAHLNLHINSLELGDSAVYFCASSQDLIYDGYTFGSGTRLTVV.

The chain employs TRBV30 and TRBJ2-3; D is undetermined. The CDR3 covers 12 residues. Trimming took off 0 bases at V and 9 bases at J, with 10 bases between the two ends. Germline CDR1 reads GTSNPN; CDR2 reads SVGIG (reference sequence). This CDR3 is CAWSVLSQTQYF. The CDR3 DNA follows: TGTGCCTGGAGTGTACTAAGCCAGACGCAGTATTTT.

V usage is TRBV12-3 or TRBV12-4 and J usage is TRBJ2-7; a weak D match, TRBD2 (7 bases). The CDR3 contains 14 residues. V was cut by 6 bases and J by 2 bases, with 14 bases left in between. This CDR3 is CASSQGGAPYEQYF. The CDR3 nucleotides are TGTGCCAGCAGCCAAGGGGGGGCCCCCTACGAGCAGTACTTC.

This chain uses TRBV28 with TRBJ1-1, with 9 bases lining up with TRBD1. The CDR3 totals 16 residues. V dropped 6 bases and J dropped 5; count of bases not matched to a gene: 13. Germline lookup yields CDR1 MDHEN and CDR2 SYDVKM. CDR3 amino acids: CASRNPGQGKKTEAFF. The CDR3 DNA sequence: TGTGCCAGCAGGAATCCGGGACAGGGAAAAAAAACTGAAGCTTTCTTT.

The chain links TRBV5-6 to TRBJ1-1; 8 nucleotides agree with TRBD1. From germline, CDR1 is SGHDT and CDR2 YYEEEE. The ends lost 5 bases at V and 5 bases at J; junction bases unmatched: 8. The CDR3 runs to 14 residues. CDR3 bases: TGTGCCAGCAGGGTGAACCGACAGGGGACTGAAGCTTTCTTT. This translates into CASRVNRQGTEAFF.

V is TRBV5-1 and J is TRBJ1-2, with a weak D call TRBD1 (5 bases). This CDR3 has 16 residues. Deletions cut 1 base from V and 8 bases from J, with 21 bases between. The germline V gene has CDR1 SGHRS and CDR2 YFSETQ. The chain's CDR3 is CASSLSGGTHPRGYTF. The DNA for the CDR3 is TGCGCCAGCAGCTTGTCGGGGGGAACCCACCCGAGGGGCTACACCTTC.